This is a list of T cell receptor beta chains from one sample in a study of cytomegalovirus exposure and HLA in healthy donors. Data came from immunoSEQ multiplex PCR; TCRdb stores just in-frame clones and leaves some out. The table lists more than 95,000 clones, approximately 72% of them singletons. Sequencing was carried out using PBMCs. The receptors originated from a woman between 45 and 60 years old in good health and CMV-seropositive. Each CDR3 is given with its conserved first and last residue. The D gene is left open where the match is weak. Not every row has a clone size; where given, it reads once, few, many or a size class.

J gene	V gene	clone size	D gene	CDR3 protein	CDR3 DNA
TRBJ2-7	TRBV18	few	TRBD2	CASSPSGRAYEQYF	TGTGCCAGCTCCCCTAGCGGGAGGGCCTACGAGCAGTACTTC
TRBJ1-5	TRBV2	-	-	CASSRDSNQPQHF	TGTGCCAGCAGCAGGGATAGCAATCAGCCCCAGCATTTT
TRBJ1-2	TRBV30	-	-	CAWSPPGRAFWGYGYPF	TGTGCCTGGAGTCCCCCCGGGAGGGCCTTCTGGGGCTATGGCTACCCCTTC
TRBJ1-5	TRBV4-2	-	-	CASSQAGTLSNQPQHF	TGTGCCAGCAGCCAAGCCGGGACACTTAGCAATCAGCCCCAGCATTTT
TRBJ1-1	TRBV6-5	-	-	CASSFDVASRTEAFF	TGTGCCAGCAGTTTTGACGTAGCCTCGAGGACTGAAGCTTTCTTT
TRBJ2-5	TRBV7-6	few	-	CASSLSYRRQETQYF	TGTGCCAGCAGCTTATCTTACAGGAGACAAGAGACCCAGTACTTC
TRBJ1-6	TRBV7-9	-	-	CASSPGNYNSPLHF	TGTGCCAGCAGTCCAGGGAACTATAATTCACCCCTCCACTTT
TRBJ2-1	TRBV2	-	-	CARRIPGQSHEQFF	TGTGCCAGAAGAATTCCGGGACAATCACATGAGCAGTTCTTC
TRBJ2-2	TRBV9	-	-	CASSLSGGYTGELFF	TGTGCCAGCAGCCTAAGTGGGGGGTACACCGGGGAGCTGTTTTTT
TRBJ2-6	TRBV29-1	-	-	CSVGSTGISGANVLTF	TGCAGCGTCGGGTCCACGGGGATCTCTGGGGCCAACGTCCTGACTTTC
TRBJ2-5	TRBV5-1	once	TRBD1	CASSPRDREAQETQYF	TGCGCCAGCAGCCCGCGGGACAGGGAGGCGCAAGAGACCCAGTACTTC
TRBJ2-1	TRBV2	-	TRBD2	CASLAGLAVLNEQFF	TGTGCCAGCTTGGCGGGACTAGCGGTCCTTAATGAGCAGTTCTTC
TRBJ2-7	TRBV25-1	-	TRBD2	CASGASGSYEQYF	TGTGCCAGTGGGGCTAGCGGGTCCTACGAGCAGTACTTC
TRBJ1-1	TRBV6-5	-	TRBD1	CASSYSQGARTFF	TGTGCCAGCAGTTACAGCCAGGGGGCTAGAACTTTCTTT
TRBJ1-5	TRBV6-1	-	TRBD1	CASSEAVGQGVYQPQHF	TGTGCCAGCAGTGAAGCGGTGGGACAGGGTGTGTATCAGCCCCAGCATTTT
TRBJ1-1	TRBV6-5	-	-	CASSRDRQGTEAFF	TGTGCCAGCAGCCGCGACAGGCAGGGCACTGAAGCTTTCTTT
TRBJ2-2	TRBV7-8	-	-	CASSLWSGTSNTGELFF	TGTGCCAGCAGCTTATGGTCGGGGACTTCGAACACCGGGGAGCTGTTTTTT
TRBJ2-5	TRBV5-1	-	-	CASSLNTGRQETQYF	TGCGCCAGCAGCTTGAATACAGGGAGACAAGAGACCCAGTACTTC
TRBJ2-1	TRBV10-3	-	-	CAISERSSSYNEQFF	TGTGCCATCAGCGAGAGGAGTAGCTCCTACAATGAGCAGTTCTTC
TRBJ2-7	TRBV6-5	-	TRBD2	CASKAGLSTYEQYF	TGTGCCAGTAAAGCGGGACTTTCAACCTACGAGCAGTACTTC
TRBJ2-3	TRBV12-5	-	TRBD2	CASGWPLTSGGTDTQYF	TGTGCTAGTGGTTGGCCCCTGACTAGCGGGGGAACAGATACGCAGTATTTT
TRBJ2-5	TRBV14	-	-	CASSEIGGQETQYF	TGTGCCAGCAGCGAAATAGGGGGCCAAGAGACCCAGTACTTC
TRBJ2-5	TRBV19	few	-	CASSIIPGPDQETQYF	TGTGCCAGTAGTATCATCCCAGGGCCAGACCAAGAGACCCAGTACTTC
TRBJ2-1	TRBV7-2	-	-	CASSLLGLINEQFF	TGTGCCAGCAGCTTATTGGGCTTGATTAATGAGCAGTTCTTC
TRBJ1-1	TRBV6-1	-	-	CASNEFRGVGAEAFF	TGTGCCAGCAACGAATTTAGGGGTGTTGGGGCTGAAGCTTTCTTT
TRBJ1-4	TRBV5-1	-	-	CASSPGQPATNEKLFF	TGCGCCAGCAGCCCTGGACAGCCTGCAACTAATGAAAAACTGTTTTTT
TRBJ1-1	TRBV7-9	few	-	CASSPGTVNTEAFF	TGTGCCAGCAGCCCCGGGACTGTGAACACTGAAGCTTTCTTT
TRBJ2-7	TRBV18	once	TRBD1	CASSKDRELQYF	TGTGCCAGCTCTAAGGACAGGGAGTTGCAGTACTTC
TRBJ2-2	TRBV5-1	-	-	CASREDGVAGELFF	TGCGCCAGCAGGGAGGACGGGGTCGCCGGGGAGCTGTTTTTT
TRBJ1-6	TRBV5-6	once	-	CASSLEQHNSPLHF	TGTGCCAGCAGCTTGGAACAGCATAATTCACCCCTCCACTTT
TRBJ2-2	TRBV5-1	-	-	CASSLAGTSNTGELFF	TGCGCCAGCAGCTTGGCCGGGACTTCGAACACCGGGGAGCTGTTTTTT
TRBJ2-5	TRBV9	-	TRBD2	CASSPREGTTGETQYF	TGTGCCAGCAGCCCTAGGGAAGGGACTACCGGTGAGACCCAGTACTTC
TRBJ2-1	TRBV5-4	few	-	CASSLHGGSYNEQFF	TGTGCCAGCAGCTTACACGGGGGCTCCTACAATGAGCAGTTCTTC
TRBJ1-2	TRBV7-9	once	TRBD1	CASSARDRWNYGYTF	TGTGCCAGCAGCGCCCGGGACAGGTGGAACTATGGCTACACCTTC
TRBJ2-7	TRBV11-2	-	TRBD2	CASSPRLGLASEQYF	TGTGCCAGCAGCCCTCGCCTCGGACTAGCTAGCGAGCAGTACTTC
TRBJ1-2	TRBV9	-	TRBD1	CASSGTGTGGYTF	TGTGCCAGCAGCGGGACAGGGACAGGGGGCTACACCTTC
TRBJ2-1	TRBV6-4	-	TRBD1	CASSPDGTGLNEQFF	TGTGCCAGCAGCCCGGACGGGACAGGGCTCAATGAGCAGTTCTTC
TRBJ1-2	TRBV10-3	-	-	CAIWGVGALRGYTF	TGTGCCATCTGGGGAGTGGGTGCACTTCGTGGCTACACCTTC
TRBJ2-1	TRBV4-3	-	-	CASSIRLGYSGEQFF	TGCGCCAGCAGCATACGACTAGGTTACTCGGGAGAGCAGTTCTTC
TRBJ1-1	TRBV15	-	TRBD1	CATSGPPRDRLNTEAFF	TGTGCCACCAGCGGGCCACCCAGGGACAGACTAAACACTGAAGCTTTCTTT
TRBJ1-3	TRBV9	-	-	CASTDGEISGNTIYF	TGTGCCAGCACGGACGGGGAAATCTCTGGAAACACCATATATTTT
TRBJ1-1	TRBV25-1	-	-	CASSEYGGKVNTEAFF	TGTGCCAGCAGTGAATACGGGGGGAAGGTGAACACTGAAGCTTTCTTT
TRBJ1-2	TRBV2	-	TRBD1	CASRGTAYYGYTF	TGTGCCAGCAGGGGGACAGCATACTATGGCTACACCTTC
TRBJ2-3	TRBV30	few	TRBD1	CAWSGDRRMATQYF	TGTGCCTGGAGTGGGGACAGGAGAATGGCTACGCAGTATTTT
TRBJ2-1	TRBV19	-	TRBD1	CASSNDRGHEQFF	TGTGCCAGTAGTAACGACAGGGGGCATGAGCAGTTCTTC
TRBJ2-5	TRBV6-5	few	TRBD2	CASRLAGQETQYF	TGTGCCAGCAGACTAGCGGGCCAAGAGACCCAGTACTTC
TRBJ2-3	TRBV7-9	-	TRBD2	CASSLAVGTSGGHTQYF	TGTGCCAGCAGCTTAGCTGTAGGGACTAGCGGTGGGCATACGCAGTATTTT
TRBJ2-7	TRBV20-1	-	TRBD1	CSAGDSYEQYF	TGCAGTGCTGGGGACAGCTACGAGCAGTACTTC
TRBJ1-4	TRBV6-5	-	-	CASSYSNSANEKLFF	TGTGCCAGCAGTTACTCGAACAGTGCTAATGAAAAACTGTTTTTT
TRBJ1-2	TRBV5-6	-	-	CASSPGVVDGYTF	TGTGCCAGCAGCCCGGGGGTGGTAGATGGCTACACCTTC
TRBJ2-7	TRBV14	-	-	CASSQDTVRGSYEQYF	TGTGCCAGCAGCCAAGATACGGTCAGGGGCTCCTACGAGCAGTACTTC
TRBJ1-1	TRBV12-5	-	TRBD1	CASGLPLTGGRPEAFF	TGTGCTAGTGGTTTGCCCTTAACAGGGGGGCGGCCTGAAGCTTTCTTT
TRBJ2-5	TRBV2	few	-	CASSDSELETQYF	TGTGCCAGCAGTGATTCGGAGCTAGAGACCCAGTACTTC
TRBJ2-3	TRBV5-1	once	-	CASSWDREHTDTQYF	TGCGCCAGCAGCTGGGACCGGGAGCACACAGATACGCAGTATTTT
TRBJ2-7	TRBV19	-	TRBD2	CASSIASGRPYEQYF	TGTGCCAGTAGTATAGCCAGCGGGAGGCCCTACGAGCAGTACTTC
TRBJ1-4	TRBV30	-	-	CAWSVPGMLFF	TGTGCCTGGAGTGTCCCCGGGATGCTGTTTTTT
TRBJ2-1	TRBV14	once	-	CASSQDFYIYNEQFF	TGTGCCAGCAGCCAAGATTTCTATATATACAATGAGCAGTTCTTC
TRBJ2-2	TRBV10-3	-	TRBD1	CAITNRGTGELFF	TGTGCCATCACCAACAGGGGGACCGGGGAGCTGTTTTTT